Listed below are T cell receptor beta chains from one sample, sequenced in a study of shared clonotypes between healthy human individuals. Generated by immunoSEQ multiplex PCR, the TCRdb table keeps only in-frame clones and is missing some. The repertoire holds about 590,000 clones, 95% to 96% seen once, with roughly 0.1% in the top ten. The sequencing sample was made of naive CD8+ T cells sorted from blood. The receptors shown here come from a woman aged 30 to 39 in good health. Both conserved end residues are part of each CDR3. The order of the fields is J gene, D gene, V gene, clone size, CDR3 protein, CDR3 DNA. A D gene is named only where the DNA matches it firmly. Expanded clones get a size class; other rows say once, few or many, or leave the size out.

>TRBJ2-1|TRBD2|TRBV7-3|.
CASRQGLAEYNEQFF
TGTGCCAGCAGACAGGGACTAGCGGAATACAATGAGCAGTTCTTC
>TRBJ1-5|.|TRBV6-1|.
CASRTDISNQPQHF
TGTGCCAGTAGGACAGATATTAGCAATCAGCCCCAGCATTTT
>TRBJ2-5|.|TRBV19|.
CASSIEGGRETQYF
TGTGCCAGTAGTATAGAGGGTGGTAGGGAGACCCAGTACTTC
>TRBJ2-7|.|TRBV28|.
CASSPTDSWRQYF
TGTGCCAGCAGTCCGACCGACAGTTGGCGGCAGTACTTC
>TRBJ2-1|.|TRBV11-2|.
CASSLGLREPYNEQFF
TGTGCCAGCAGCTTAGGTCTCCGGGAGCCGTACAATGAGCAGTTCTTC
>TRBJ1-1|TRBD1|TRBV11-1|.
CASSLAEGALAEAFF
TGTGCCAGCAGCTTAGCGGAGGGGGCGCTGGCTGAAGCTTTCTTT
>TRBJ1-4|TRBD1|TRBV30|.
CAWSPSRGLGGKLFF
TGTGCCTGGAGTCCCTCCAGGGGGCTAGGAGGAAAACTGTTTTTT
>TRBJ2-2|.|TRBV6-5|.
CASSPDSRPGELFF
TGTGCCAGCAGTCCCGACTCGCGTCCCGGGGAGCTGTTTTTT
>TRBJ1-1|.|TRBV7-2|.
CASRQRRGMNTEAFF
TGTGCCAGCAGGCAAAGGCGGGGGATGAACACTGAAGCTTTCTTT
>TRBJ2-5|.|TRBV18|once
CASSSVEGPYQETQYF
TGTGCCAGCTCATCGGTGGAGGGGCCGTACCAAGAGACCCAGTACTTC
>TRBJ1-1|TRBD1|TRBV19|few
CASSMQQGHTEAFF
TGTGCCAGTAGTATGCAACAGGGGCACACTGAAGCTTTCTTT
>TRBJ1-3|.|TRBV13|.
CASRISSGNTIYF
TGTGCCAGCCGAATCTCTTCTGGAAACACCATATATTTT
>TRBJ2-2|TRBD2|TRBV5-6|.
CASSLVLAGVTGELFF
TGTGCCAGCAGCTTGGTGCTAGCGGGAGTCACCGGGGAGCTGTTTTTT
>TRBJ2-7|.|TRBV27|once
CASSKTSSYEQYF
TGTGCCAGCTCCAAAACTAGTTCCTACGAGCAGTACTTC
>TRBJ2-1|TRBD1|TRBV29-1|.
CSVELRQGAVNEQFF
TGCAGCGTTGAACTACGGCAGGGGGCGGTCAATGAGCAGTTCTTC
>TRBJ1-4|TRBD1|TRBV4-1|.
CASSFRQGAREKLFF
TGCGCCAGCAGCTTTCGACAGGGGGCGCGAGAAAAACTGTTTTTT
>TRBJ2-1|TRBD2|TRBV13|.
CASSLGLAGWEQFF
TGTGCCAGCAGCTTAGGACTAGCGGGTTGGGAGCAGTTCTTC
>TRBJ2-1|.|TRBV6-1|once
CASSEEYLYYNEQFF
TGTGCCAGCAGTGAAGAATATCTGTACTACAATGAGCAGTTCTTC
>TRBJ2-7|.|TRBV6-1|.
CAIRGEASEQYF
TGTGCCATCCGAGGGGAAGCATCCGAGCAGTACTTC